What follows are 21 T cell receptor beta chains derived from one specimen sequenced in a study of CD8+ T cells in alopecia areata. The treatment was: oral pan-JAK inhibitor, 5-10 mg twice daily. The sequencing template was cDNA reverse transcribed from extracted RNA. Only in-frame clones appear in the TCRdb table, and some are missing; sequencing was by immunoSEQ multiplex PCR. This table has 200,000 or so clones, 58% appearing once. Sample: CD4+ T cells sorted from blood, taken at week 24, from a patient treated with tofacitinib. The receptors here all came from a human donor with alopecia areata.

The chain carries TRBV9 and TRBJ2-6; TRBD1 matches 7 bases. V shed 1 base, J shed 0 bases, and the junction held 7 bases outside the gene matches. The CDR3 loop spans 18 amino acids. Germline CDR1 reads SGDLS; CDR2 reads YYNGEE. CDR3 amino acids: CASSVRGQPSSGANVLTF. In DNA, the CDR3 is TGTGCCAGCAGCGTAAGGGGACAGCCAAGCTCTGGGGCCAACGTCCTGACTTTC.

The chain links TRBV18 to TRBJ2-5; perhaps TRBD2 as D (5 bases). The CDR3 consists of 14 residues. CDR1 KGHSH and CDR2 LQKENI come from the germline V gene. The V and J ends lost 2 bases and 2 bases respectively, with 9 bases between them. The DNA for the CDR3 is TGTGCCAGCTCACCAGTAGAGGGTCAAGAGACCCAGTACTTC. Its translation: CASSPVEGQETQYF.

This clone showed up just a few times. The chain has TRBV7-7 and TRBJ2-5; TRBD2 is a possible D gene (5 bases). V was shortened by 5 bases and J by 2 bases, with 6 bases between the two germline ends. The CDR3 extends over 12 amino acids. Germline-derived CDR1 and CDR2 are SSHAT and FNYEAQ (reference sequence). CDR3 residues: CASSPGQETQYF. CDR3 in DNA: TGTGCCAGCAGCCCGGGGCAAGAGACCCAGTACTTC.

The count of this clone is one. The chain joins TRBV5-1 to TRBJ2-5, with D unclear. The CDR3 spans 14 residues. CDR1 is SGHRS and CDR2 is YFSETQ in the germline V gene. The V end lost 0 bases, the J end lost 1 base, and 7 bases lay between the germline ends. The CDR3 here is CASSLELTQETQYF. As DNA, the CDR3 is TGCGCCAGCAGCTTGGAGCTAACCCAAGAGACCCAGTACTTC.

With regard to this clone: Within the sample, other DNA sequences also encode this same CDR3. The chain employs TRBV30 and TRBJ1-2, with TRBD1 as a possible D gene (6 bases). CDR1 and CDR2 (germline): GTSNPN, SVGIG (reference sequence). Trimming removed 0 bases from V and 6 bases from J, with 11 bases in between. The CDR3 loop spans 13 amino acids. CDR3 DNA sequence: TGTGCCTGGAGTGTACGGGGGCTGGATGGCTACACCTTC. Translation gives CAWSVRGLDGYTF.

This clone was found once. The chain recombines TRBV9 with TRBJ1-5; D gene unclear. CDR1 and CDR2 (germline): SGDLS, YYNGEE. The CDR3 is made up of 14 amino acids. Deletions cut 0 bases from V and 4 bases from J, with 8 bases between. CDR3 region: CASSVDVRNQPQHF. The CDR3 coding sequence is TGTGCCAGCAGCGTAGACGTTAGGAATCAGCCCCAGCATTTT. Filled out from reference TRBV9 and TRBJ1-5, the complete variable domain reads DSGVTQTPKHLITATGQRVTLRCSPRSGDLSVYWYQQSLDQGLQFLIQYYNGEERAKGNILERFSAQQFPDLHSELNLSSLELGDSALYFCASSVDVRNQPQHFGDGTRLSIL.

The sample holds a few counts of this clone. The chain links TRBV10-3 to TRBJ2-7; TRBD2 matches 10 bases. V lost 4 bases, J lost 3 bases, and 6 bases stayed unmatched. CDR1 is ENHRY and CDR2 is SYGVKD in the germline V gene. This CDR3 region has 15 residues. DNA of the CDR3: TGTGCCATCAGTGTAGGTAGCGGGGGGATCTACGAGCAGTACTTC. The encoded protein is CAISVGSGGIYEQYF.

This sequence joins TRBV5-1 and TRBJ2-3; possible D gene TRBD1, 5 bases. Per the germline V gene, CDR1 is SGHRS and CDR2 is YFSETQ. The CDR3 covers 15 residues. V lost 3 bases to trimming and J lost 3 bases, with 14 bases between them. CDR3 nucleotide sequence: TGCGCCAGCAGCTCCGGACCACACAGGACAGATACGCAGTATTTT. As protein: CASSSGPHRTDTQYF. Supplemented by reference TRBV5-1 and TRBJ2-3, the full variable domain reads KAGVTQTPRYLIKTRGQQVTLSCSPISGHRSVSWYQQTPGQGLQFLFEYFSETQRNKGNFPGRFSGRQFSNSRSEMNVSTLELGDSALYLCASSSGPHRTDTQYFGPGTRLTVL.

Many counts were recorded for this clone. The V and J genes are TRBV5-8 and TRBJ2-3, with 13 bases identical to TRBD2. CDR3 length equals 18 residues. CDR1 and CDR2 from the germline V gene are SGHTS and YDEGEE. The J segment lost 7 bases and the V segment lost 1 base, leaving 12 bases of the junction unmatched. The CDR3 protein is CASSLTSGGGRLLYTQYF. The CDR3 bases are TGTGCCAGCAGCTTGACTAGCGGGGGGGGCCGTCTCCTATATACGCAGTATTTT.

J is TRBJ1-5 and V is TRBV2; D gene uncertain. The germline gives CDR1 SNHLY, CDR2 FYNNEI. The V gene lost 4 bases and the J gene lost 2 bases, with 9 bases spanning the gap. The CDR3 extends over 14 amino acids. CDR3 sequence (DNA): TGTGCCAGCAGTGGTGGGGAACGCAATCAGCCCCAGCATTTT. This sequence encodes CASSGGERNQPQHF. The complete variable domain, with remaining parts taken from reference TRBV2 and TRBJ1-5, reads EPEVTQTPSHQVTQMGQEVILRCVPISNHLYFYWYRQILGQKVEFLVSFYNNEISEKSEIFDDQFSVERPDGSNFTLKIRSTKLEDSAMYFCASSGGERNQPQHFGDGTRLSIL.

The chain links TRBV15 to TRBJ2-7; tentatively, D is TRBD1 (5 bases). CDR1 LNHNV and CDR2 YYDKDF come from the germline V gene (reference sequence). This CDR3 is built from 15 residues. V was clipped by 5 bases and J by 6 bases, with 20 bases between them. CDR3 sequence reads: CATSSGQFLSREQYF. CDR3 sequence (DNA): TGTGCCACCAGCTCTGGACAATTTTTATCACGCGAGCAGTACTTC. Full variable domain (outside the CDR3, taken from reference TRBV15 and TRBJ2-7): DAMVIQNPRYQVTQFGKPVTLSCSQTLNHNVMYWYQQKSSQAPKLLFHYYDKDFNNEADTPDNFQSRRPNTSFCFLDIRSPGLGDTAMYLCATSSGQFLSREQYFGPGTRLTVT.

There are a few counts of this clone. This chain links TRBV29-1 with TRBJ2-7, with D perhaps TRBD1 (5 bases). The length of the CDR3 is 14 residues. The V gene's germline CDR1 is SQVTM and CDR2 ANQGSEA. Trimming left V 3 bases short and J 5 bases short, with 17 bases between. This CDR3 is CSVEEGHVADEQYF. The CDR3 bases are TGCAGCGTTGAGGAAGGACACGTGGCTGACGAGCAGTACTTC.

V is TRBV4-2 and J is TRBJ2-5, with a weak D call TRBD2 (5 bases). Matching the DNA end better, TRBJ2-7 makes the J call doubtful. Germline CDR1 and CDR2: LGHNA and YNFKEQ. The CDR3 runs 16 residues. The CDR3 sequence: CASSPATGSKVYEQYF. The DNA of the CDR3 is TGTGCCAGCAGCCCGGCTACGGGGAGTAAGGTCTACGAGCAGTACTTC.

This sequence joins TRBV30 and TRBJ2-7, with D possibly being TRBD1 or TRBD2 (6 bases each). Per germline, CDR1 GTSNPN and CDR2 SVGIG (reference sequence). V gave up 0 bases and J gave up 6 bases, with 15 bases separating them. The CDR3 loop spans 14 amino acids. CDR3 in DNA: TGTGCCTGGAGTGTAGAACAACGGGGGCGCGAGCAGTACTTC. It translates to CAWSVEQRGREQYF.

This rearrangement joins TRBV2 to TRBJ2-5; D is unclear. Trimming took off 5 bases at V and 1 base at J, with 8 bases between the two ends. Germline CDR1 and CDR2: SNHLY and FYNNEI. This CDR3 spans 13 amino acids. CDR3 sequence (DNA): TGTGCCAGCAGTTTAGACGGCCAAGAGACCCAGTACTTC. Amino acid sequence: CASSLDGQETQYF. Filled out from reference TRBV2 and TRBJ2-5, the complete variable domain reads EPEVTQTPSHQVTQMGQEVILRCVPISNHLYFYWYRQILGQKVEFLVSFYNNEISEKSEIFDDQFSVERPDGSNFTLKIRSTKLEDSAMYFCASSLDGQETQYFGPGTRLLVL.

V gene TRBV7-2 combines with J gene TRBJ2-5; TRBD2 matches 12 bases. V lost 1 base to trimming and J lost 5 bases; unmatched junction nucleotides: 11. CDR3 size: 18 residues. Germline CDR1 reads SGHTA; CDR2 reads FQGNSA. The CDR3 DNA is TGTGCCAGCAGCTTAGGTCTGGCTAGCGGGGGGGCCGGTGAGACCCAGTACTTC. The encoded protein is CASSLGLASGGAGETQYF.

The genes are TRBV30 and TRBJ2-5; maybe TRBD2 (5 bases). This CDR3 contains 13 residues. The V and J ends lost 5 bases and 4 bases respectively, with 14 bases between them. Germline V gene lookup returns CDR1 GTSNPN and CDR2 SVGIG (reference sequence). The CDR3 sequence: CAWDRGRAETQYF. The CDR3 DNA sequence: TGTGCCTGGGACCGGGGTAGGGCAGAGACCCAGTACTTC.

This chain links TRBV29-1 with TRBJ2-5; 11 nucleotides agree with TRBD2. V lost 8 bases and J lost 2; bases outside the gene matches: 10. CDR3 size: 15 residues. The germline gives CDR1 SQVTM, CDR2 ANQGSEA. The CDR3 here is CSSKLLAGGQETQYF. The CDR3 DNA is TGCAGCTCGAAATTGCTAGCGGGGGGACAAGAGACCCAGTACTTC.

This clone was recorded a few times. CDR3 bases: TGTGCCAGCAGCTTGATGACAGCCCCCCCTTCCACAGATACGCAGTATTTT. Amino acids: CASSLMTAPPSTDTQYF. This rearrangement joins TRBV5-6 to TRBJ2-3; a possible D gene is TRBD1 (5 bases). The CDR3 is 17 amino acids. V was trimmed by 1 base and J by 2 bases, leaving 17 bases between them. Germline V gene data show CDR1 as SGHDT and CDR2 as YYEEEE. The complete variable domain, with remaining parts taken from reference TRBV5-6 and TRBJ2-3, reads DAGVTQSPTHLIKTRGQQVTLRCSPKSGHDTVSWYQQALGQGPQFIFQYYEEEERQRGNFPDRFSGHQFPNYSSELNVNALLLGDSALYLCASSLMTAPPSTDTQYFGPGTRLTVL.

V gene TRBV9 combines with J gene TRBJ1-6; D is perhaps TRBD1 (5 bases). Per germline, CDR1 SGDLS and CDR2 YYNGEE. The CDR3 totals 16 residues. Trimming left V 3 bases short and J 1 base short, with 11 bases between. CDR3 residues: CASSAAQGSYNSPLHF. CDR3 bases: TGTGCCAGCAGCGCGGCTCAGGGTTCCTATAATTCACCCCTCCACTTT.

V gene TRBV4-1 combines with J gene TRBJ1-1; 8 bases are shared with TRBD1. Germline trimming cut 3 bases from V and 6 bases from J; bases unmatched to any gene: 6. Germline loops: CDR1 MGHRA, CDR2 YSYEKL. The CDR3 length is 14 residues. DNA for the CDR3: TGCGCCAGCAGCCAGGGACAGGCAGGGGCTGAAGCTTTCTTT. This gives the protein CASSQGQAGAEAFF.